A selection of T cell receptor beta chains follows, all from one sample in a study of cytomegalovirus exposure and HLA in healthy donors. Produced via immunoSEQ multiplex PCR; TCRdb's table is partial and in-frame only. The sample includes over 150,000 clones, around 79% of them seen just once. The sequencing sample was made of PBMCs. The receptors derive from a man younger than 30 in good health and CMV-seronegative. CDR3s include the opening cysteine and the closing phenylalanine or tryptophan. The order of the fields is clone size, CDR3 length, V gene, J gene, D gene, CDR3 DNA, CDR3 protein. The D gene is left open where the match is weak. The size field is filled for only some rows; it gives once, few, many or a size class.

>-|16|TRBV7-9|TRBJ1-1|-
TGTGCCAGCAGCACCTACAGAGAGACCATGAACACTGAAGCTTTCTTT
CASSTYRETMNTEAFF
>-|18|TRBV27|TRBJ1-1|TRBD1
TGTGCCAGCATTAACATCCGGGACAGGGGTTACATGAACACTGAAGCTTTCTTT
CASINIRDRGYMNTEAFF
>-|17|TRBV28|TRBJ2-7|TRBD1
TGTGCCAGCAGCCGCTTGGGGATCGGGACAGGGGGTTACGAGCAGTACTTC
CASSRLGIGTGGYEQYF
>-|15|TRBV29-1|TRBJ2-7|-
TGCAGCGTTGAAGGCTGGGGCGGCAGTAGGGGAGAGCAGTACTTC
CSVEGWGGSRGEQYF
>-|13|TRBV15|TRBJ2-1|-
TGTGCCACCAGCAGATACACCGGGACTGGGCAGTTCTTC
CATSRYTGTGQFF
>few|16|TRBV7-9|TRBJ2-5|TRBD2
TGTGCCAGCAGCTTTCGGCGGGAGGGCCAAAAAGAGACCCAGTACTTC
CASSFRREGQKETQYF
>-|14|TRBV5-1|TRBJ2-1|-
TGCGCCAGCAGCTTTTCCCCCACAGGGAATGAGCAGTTCTTC
CASSFSPTGNEQFF
>-|11|TRBV11-2|TRBJ1-1|-
TGTGCCAGCAGGAGCTCTGTGTGGGCTTTCTTT
CASRSSVWAFF
>-|14|TRBV19|TRBJ1-4|-
TGTGCCAGTAGTATCTGGGGGGGCGGCGAAAAACTGTTTTTT
CASSIWGGGEKLFF
>-|12|TRBV7-8|TRBJ2-5|-
TGTGCCAGCAGCTACAGGGTAGAGACCCAGTACTTC
CASSYRVETQYF
>-|15|TRBV9|TRBJ2-1|-
TGTGCCAGCAGCGTCTACGGGAGCGGGTTTAATGAGCAGTTCTTC
CASSVYGSGFNEQFF
>-|13|TRBV4-3|TRBJ1-2|-
TGCGCCAGCAGCCAAGATCGCACAGGTGGCTACACCTTC
CASSQDRTGGYTF
>-|13|TRBV6-1|TRBJ1-2|-
TGTGCCAGCAGTGATACAGGGTTCGGTGGCTACACCTTC
CASSDTGFGGYTF
>-|13|TRBV29-1|TRBJ1-2|-
TGCAGCGTTGAAGACAGGCCGTCCTATGGCTACACCTTC
CSVEDRPSYGYTF
>-|15|TRBV4-1|TRBJ1-2|-
TGCGCCAGCAGTGTTCGGGAGGCAAGTGGCTATGGCTACACCTTC
CASSVREASGYGYTF
>few|12|TRBV2|TRBJ1-1|-
TGTGCCAGCAGTGGTCCATCGCTATTAGCTTTCTTT
CASSGPSLLAFF
>-|17|TRBV28|TRBJ2-5|-
TGTGCCAGCAGTTTAGTCCAGGGGCCGCGTCGAAAAGAGACCCAGTACTTC
CASSLVQGPRRKETQYF
>few|12|TRBV5-4|TRBJ2-1|TRBD2
TGTGCCAGCAGCTTGCTGACTAGCGGTCCGTTCTTC
CASSLLTSGPFF
>-|13|TRBV29-1|TRBJ2-7|-
TGCAGCGTTGATGGAGACTACTCCTACGAGCAGTACTTC
CSVDGDYSYEQYF
>-|13|TRBV4-3|TRBJ2-3|-
TGCGCCAGCAGCCCTTATAGCACAGATACGCAGTATTTT
CASSPYSTDTQYF
>few|13|TRBV7-8|TRBJ2-7|-
TGTGCCAGCAGCTTAGAACTGTCCTACGAGCAGTACTTC
CASSLELSYEQYF
>-|15|TRBV5-1|TRBJ2-3|TRBD2
TGCGCCAGCAGCTTGGTGGGGGGGTCCACAGATACGCAGTATTTT
CASSLVGGSTDTQYF
>-|13|TRBV28|TRBJ1-2|TRBD1
TGTGCCAGCACCCTTGGGACAGGGGTCGGCTACACCTTC
CASTLGTGVGYTF